This TCR beta chain was recovered during a study of shared clonotypes between healthy human individuals (dated by TCRdb to 2018 to 2021). Some background on the complete study: The cohort included a few men and a couple of women between 18 and 49 years of age. Different laboratories and diverse techniques were used to prepare libraries and sequence TCR repertoires, to increase sequencing depth and limit assay-specific biases. To estimate repertoire size and how much clonotypes are shared between individuals, the study performed deep sequencing of blood TCR repertoires from roughly five healthy adults. Each donor's leukapheresis produced roughly between about 0.8 and 10 billion PBMCs. For each donor, CD4 naive and CD4 memory were each run on three plates, CD8 naive on two plates, and CD8 memory on one plate. Here is what the overall study found, with its caveats: Estimated clonotype richness was generally larger for naive than for memory subsets. Because the study included only a small number of donors, the genetic and exposure-history diversity represented was limited. Based on pairwise subsampling, the degree of clonotype sharing among donors was expected to be affected by sequencing depth. Higher generation probabilities were observed for clonotypes shared by all four sorted-subset donors than for non-shared clonotypes. Rarefaction of sorted-subset datasets indicated incomplete sequencing despite the large sequencing depth. Only blood was sampled, and tissue TCR repertoires likely differ from those in blood. About 5% of naive CD4, 3.5% of naive CD8, approximately 2% of memory CD4, and around 0.4% of memory CD8 clonotypes were shared across a few donors.

Of note for this clone: What this receptor recognizes is not known. Base qualities are not recorded, but no much larger clone differs from it by a single base.

Based on the germline V gene, the CDR1 and CDR2 sequences are SGHRS and YFSETQ. The CDR3 starts with the cysteine, ends with the phenylalanine, and has 16 residues. Of the read, only the CDR3 DNA is kept; its 48 bases are in frame from base 1. Trimming at the junction amounts to 2 bases on V and 4 bases on J, and the germline ends lie 15 bases apart. The donors were healthy, HIV-negative adults who had no recently reported acute infections or vaccinations. All donors were Caucasian adults living in Nashville, Tennessee, USA. Magnetic negative selection was used to enrich CD4+ T cells, after which naive cells were positively selected on CD45RA and the negative fraction became the memory subset. Blood was obtained by leukapheresis, after which PBMCs were separated by Ficoll-Histopaque density gradient centrifugation and cryopreserved in liquid nitrogen vapor phase. Analytical flow cytometry was used to check the purity and quantity of every magnetically sorted T cell population. Each sorted fraction had its genomic DNA isolated and then quantified by UV absorbance on a Nanodrop 2000c.

Using the deep immunoSEQ assay, multiplex PCR amplified TCR CDR3 regions from genomic DNA. Extracted genomic DNA from each cell subset was distributed evenly across all wells of several immunoSEQ 96-well plates, and each plate was treated as a replicate. For sorted subsets, approximately 190 ng genomic DNA, equal to 30,000 or so T cell genomes, was loaded into each replicate PCR. Purified libraries were quantified with a Qubit 3.0 fluorometer, sized on a Bioanalyzer 2100, and re-quantified with the KAPA Library Quantification kit. A separate single-read 150-cycle Illumina NextSeq 550 flow cell was used to sequence each immunoSEQ 96-well plate. As for the original processing: Because the immunoSEQ output held only junctional sequences and lacked quality scores, the filtering could not match the filtering applied to full-length reads. To assign V/J genes and CDR3, sequences were annotated against IMGT germline references using PyIR, a Python wrapper for IgBLAST v1.9. Any read was removed if the V/J assignment was weak (E-value above 1e-6), the CDR3 was missing, or the read contained stop codons, out-of-frame junctions, or ambiguous translated residues. V3J clonotypes were defined as sequences sharing an identical inferred V gene, J gene, and CDR3 amino acid sequence. To compute the percentage overlap between repertoires, the number of shared unique clonotypes was divided by the size of the smaller repertoire. Repertoire richness was assessed with RTK rarefaction, the Chao1 estimator, and Recon v2.1 estimates of unobserved clonotypes. Generation probabilities were computed with OLGA for all TCRbeta clonotypes obtained by the gDNA method from a few donors. In TCRdb, the immuneACCESS table is reduced to in-frame sequences with V and J assigned. These tables do not hold every clone; where another copy was compared, an unresolved V gene accounts for under half, and the others remain unexplained. The V and J calls and the clone size are those of that table, but D and trimming were determined from the DNA. For this sample the table gives roughly 2,500,000 clones, of which roughly 93% were detected only once. The ten largest clones represent roughly 0.39% of the sample.

The sample was naive CD4+ T cells from PBMCs. Reading the label with the study, this specimen's cell subset or site is: CD45RA+ positively selected. The receptor chain draws on TRBV5-1 and TRBJ1-4; no D gene can be assigned with confidence. The receptor's source is a man younger than 35 in good health. Some clones in this sample may be carry-over from other donors' samples. This receptor has the CDR3 CASSLTGLALNEKLFF. The nucleotides read TGCGCCAGCAGCTTAACGGGTCTCGCTCTTAATGAAAAACTGTTTTTT.